This TCR beta chain was recovered during a study of blood T cell repertoires in COVID-19. The wider study: PBMCs, B-cell-depleted T cells, or T cells were the source of the cDNA or gDNA that made up the material.

Only in-frame clones appear in the TCRdb table, and some are missing; sequencing was by immunoSEQ multiplex PCR. The sample consists of 150,000 or so clones, more than 75% of them appearing once. Germline V gene sequence: CDR1 MNHEY, CDR2 SVGAGI. This CDR3 comprises 14 residues. Trimming left V 8 bases short and J 6 bases short, with 20 bases between. The material sequenced was PBMCs or T cells enriched from blood (not recorded which). The V and J genes are TRBV6-5 and TRBJ2-7; a possible D gene is TRBD2 (5 bases). This receptor was obtained from a middle-aged man who had recovered from COVID-19. CDR3 in amino acids: CASALGGAGGEQYF. CDR3 sequence (DNA): TGTGCCAGCGCCCTGGGTGGTGCGGGTGGCGAGCAGTACTTC.